A single sample gave rise to the 12 T cell receptor beta chains below, sequenced in a study of shared clonotypes between healthy human individuals. Measured with immunoSEQ multiplex PCR; TCRdb has only the in-frame clones, and not every one. The profile shows 490,000 or so clones, about 80% of them singletons. Material: PBMCs. Source of these receptors: a middle-aged woman in good health. Some clones in this sample may be carry-over from other donors' samples.

Here the CDR3 reads CAISEVQGGSPLHF. In nucleotides, the CDR3 is TGTGCCATCAGTGAAGTACAGGGTGGTTCACCCCTCCACTTT. The chain uses TRBV10-3 and TRBJ1-6, with D possibly TRBD1 on 6 matching bases. Per germline, CDR1 ENHRY and CDR2 SYGVKD. The V and J ends lost 3 bases and 9 bases respectively, with 12 bases between them. CDR3 length: 14 amino acids.

The CDR3 nucleotides are TGTGCCAGCAGTTTTTTCTCTTGGGATACGCAGTATTTT. Translating it yields CASSFFSWDTQYF. J is TRBJ2-3 and V is TRBV6-5; D gene uncertain. Germline assignment: CDR1 MNHEY and CDR2 SVGAGI. Trimming took 4 bases from V and 6 from J, leaving 11 bases between them. This CDR3 is 13 amino acids long.

The chain couples TRBV6-4 to TRBJ1-2, with D tentatively TRBD1 (6 bases). V lost 5 bases and J 8 bases, leaving 15 bases between the germline ends. Germline CDR1 is MRHNA and CDR2 is SNTAGT. CDR3 length equals 13 residues. The CDR3 nucleotides are TGTGCCAGCAGTCCAACCCAGGGGCTGGGCTACACCTTC. The encoded protein is CASSPTQGLGYTF.

The chain combines TRBV30 with TRBJ2-1; 10 bases are shared with TRBD2. The CDR3 contains 16 residues. V lost 4 bases to trimming and J lost 7 bases; unmatched junction nucleotides: 13. The germline V gene has CDR1 GTSNPN and CDR2 SVGIG (reference sequence). The CDR3 sequence is CAWTGTSGIFLNEQFF. In DNA form, the CDR3 reads TGTGCCTGGACAGGAACTAGCGGGATTTTTTTGAATGAGCAGTTCTTC.

The chain uses TRBV28 and TRBJ1-2; TRBD1 is a possible D gene (6 bases). The V gene lost 7 bases and the J gene lost 8 bases, with 20 bases spanning the gap. CDR1 and CDR2 from the germline V gene are MDHEN and SYDVKM. The CDR3 has 14 residues. The CDR3 nucleotides are TGTGCCAGCAACCTACGGCGGGGGGGGCCCGGCTACACCTTC. This gives the protein CASNLRRGGPGYTF.

The chain uses TRBV5-1 and TRBJ2-1; 13 nucleotides agree with TRBD2. Germline V gives CDR1 SGHRS, CDR2 YFSETQ. CDR3 size: 19 residues. The junction had 17 bases not matched to a gene; V was cut back by 4 bases and J by 7 bases. Written as DNA, the CDR3 is TGCGCCAGCAGCAATAGACTAGCGGGAGGCCCATCGGGTGGGAATGAGCAGTTCTTC. Its protein product is CASSNRLAGGPSGGNEQFF.

This clone was seen many times. This sequence joins TRBV11-2 and TRBJ2-3, with D perhaps matching TRBD2 (5 bases). Germline loops: CDR1 SGHAT, CDR2 FQNNGV. This CDR3 contains 14 residues. The V end lost 6 bases, the J end lost 5 bases, and 15 bases lay between the germline ends. The CDR3 region has the DNA TGTGCCAGCAGGCCGGGTTTGGCGGGAGATACGCAGTATTTT. Encoded protein: CASRPGLAGDTQYF.

V usage is TRBV9 and J usage is TRBJ2-6; no clear D gene. CDR1 and CDR2 from the germline V gene are SGDLS and YYNGEE. CDR3 length equals 13 residues. Trimming removed 0 bases from V and 3 bases from J, with 1 base in between. The CDR3 protein is CASSVVGANVLTF. The DNA for the CDR3 is TGTGCCAGCAGCGTAGTTGGGGCCAACGTCCTGACTTTC.

The chain joins TRBV29-1 to TRBJ2-7, with 7 bases lining up with TRBD1. The CDR3 extends over 16 amino acids. Unmatched junction bases numbered 15, after V lost 1 base and J lost 6 bases. CDR1 is SQVTM, CDR2 ANQGSEA, per germline. The CDR3 nucleotides read TGCAGCGTTGAAGGCCGACAGGGCCCGGAGGCGGTCGAGCAGTACTTC. Its protein product is CSVEGRQGPEAVEQYF.

J is TRBJ1-5 and V is TRBV10-2; D call uncertain. Trimming cost V 2 bases and J 3 bases, with 5 bases left between them. CDR3 length: 13 amino acids. Germline CDR1 is WSHSY and CDR2 is SAAADI. The DNA for the CDR3 is TGCGCCAGCAGTGAGACCCCCAATCAGCCCCAGCATTTT. Translated, it gives CASSETPNQPQHF.

The chain combines TRBV28 with TRBJ1-2; possibly TRBD1 for D (6 bases). V lost 2 bases and J 5 bases, leaving 12 bases between the germline ends. Germline V gene lookup returns CDR1 MDHEN and CDR2 SYDVKM. The CDR3 is made up of 14 amino acids. CDR3 sequence (DNA): TGTGCCAGCAGTTTACAGGGGCCGAAGTATGGCTACACCTTC. Translating it yields CASSLQGPKYGYTF.

V and J are TRBV7-8 and TRBJ2-2, with TRBD1 matching over 10 bases. This CDR3 region has 17 residues. With 5 bases clipped from V and 4 bases from J, the junction kept 10 bases outside the gene matches. Germline CDR1 reads SGHVS; CDR2 reads FQNEAQ. CDR3 residues: CASSNPAGTGVTGELFF. CDR3 DNA sequence: TGTGCCAGCAGCAACCCGGCCGGGACAGGGGTCACCGGGGAGCTGTTTTTT.